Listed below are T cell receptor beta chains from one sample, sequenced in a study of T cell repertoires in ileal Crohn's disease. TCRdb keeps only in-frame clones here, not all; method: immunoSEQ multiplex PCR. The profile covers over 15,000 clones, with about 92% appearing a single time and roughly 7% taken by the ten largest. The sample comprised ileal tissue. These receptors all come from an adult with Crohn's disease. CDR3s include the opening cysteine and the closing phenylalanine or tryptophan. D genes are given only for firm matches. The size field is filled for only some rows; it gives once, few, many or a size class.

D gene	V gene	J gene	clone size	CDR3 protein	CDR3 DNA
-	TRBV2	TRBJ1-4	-	CASRRTYNEKLFF	TGTGCCAGCAGGCGGACGTATAATGAAAAACTGTTTTTT
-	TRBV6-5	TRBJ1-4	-	CASRLPGLNEKLFF	TGTGCCAGCAGGTTACCGGGATTAAATGAAAAACTGTTTTTT
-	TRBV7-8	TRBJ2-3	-	CASSRASSTDTQYF	TGTGCCAGCAGTCGGGCCTCTAGCACAGATACGCAGTATTTT
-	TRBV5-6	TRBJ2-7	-	CASSLARAAYEQYF	TGTGCCAGCAGCTTGGCCCGGGCAGCCTACGAGCAGTACTTC
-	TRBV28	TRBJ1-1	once	CASSPLWTRNTEAFF	TGTGCCAGCAGTCCCCTATGGACAAGAAACACTGAAGCTTTCTTT
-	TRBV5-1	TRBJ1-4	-	CASSQGAANEKLFF	TGCGCCAGCAGCCAAGGGGCAGCTAATGAAAAACTGTTTTTT
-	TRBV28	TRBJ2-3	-	CASRVYDGDTQYF	TGTGCCAGCAGAGTTTATGACGGAGATACGCAGTATTTT
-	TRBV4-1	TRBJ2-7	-	CASSQGQGSYEQYF	TGCGCCAGCAGCCAAGGGCAGGGGTCCTACGAGCAGTACTTC
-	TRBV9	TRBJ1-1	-	CASSVAPAMNTEAFF	TGTGCCAGCAGCGTAGCCCCGGCAATGAACACTGAAGCTTTCTTT
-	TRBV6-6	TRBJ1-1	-	CASSNMNTEAFF	TGTGCCAGCAGTAACATGAACACTGAAGCTTTCTTT
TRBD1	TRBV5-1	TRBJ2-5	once	CASSLDRDREYETQYF	TGCGCCAGCAGCCTGGATAGGGACAGGGAGTACGAGACCCAGTACTTC
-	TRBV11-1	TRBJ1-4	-	CASSFGEANEKLFF	TGTGCCAGCAGCTTTGGGGAGGCTAATGAAAAACTGTTTTTT
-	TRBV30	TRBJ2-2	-	CAWKAYIAGELFF	TGTGCCTGGAAAGCGTATATCGCCGGGGAGCTGTTTTTT
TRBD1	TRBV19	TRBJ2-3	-	CASRPTGAGTDTQYF	TGTGCCAGTAGACCGACAGGGGCGGGCACAGATACGCAGTATTTT
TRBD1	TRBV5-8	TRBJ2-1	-	CASSPGTGGDDEQFF	TGTGCCAGCAGCCCTGGGACAGGGGGAGATGATGAGCAGTTCTTC
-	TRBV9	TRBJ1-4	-	CASSLLTGTPGWEKLFF	TGTGCCAGCAGCCTTCTGACAGGCACTCCCGGATGGGAAAAACTGTTTTTT